This TCR beta chain appears in the sequencing data of a study of CD8+CD57+ T cells in acquired aplastic anemia. Across the study: Sorted CD4+ and CD8+ cell DNA averaged around 3.3 ug.

Patients who underwent sequencing had shown CD8+CD57+ cell expansion by flow cytometry. Each patient carried a diagnosis of severe acquired aplastic anemia. Patients had undergone no therapy by the time their blood was sampled. Germline values: CDR1 LNHNV, CDR2 YYDKDF (reference sequence). V dropped 0 bases and J dropped 4; count of bases not matched to a gene: 7. The CDR3 runs to 16 residues. The sample holds many counts of this clonotype. TCR beta VDJ and CDR3 profiles were obtained from a genomic DNA template. One entry per CDR3 protein results from TCRdb running MiXCR on the reads. The sample comprises 150,000 to 200,000 distinct CDR3 sequences, 45% to 55% of which are singletons, and under 35% rests with the top ten.

The chain links TRBV15 to TRBJ1-2; 8 bases align to TRBD1. Sequencing was carried out using sorted CD4+, CD8+, or CD8+CD57+ T cells (not recorded which) from PBMCs. This sequence was found in a human donor with aplastic anemia. The CDR3 reads CATSRDVGTGPYGYTF. For the CDR3, the DNA is TGTGCCACCAGCAGAGATGTGGGGACAGGCCCCTATGGCTACACCTTC.